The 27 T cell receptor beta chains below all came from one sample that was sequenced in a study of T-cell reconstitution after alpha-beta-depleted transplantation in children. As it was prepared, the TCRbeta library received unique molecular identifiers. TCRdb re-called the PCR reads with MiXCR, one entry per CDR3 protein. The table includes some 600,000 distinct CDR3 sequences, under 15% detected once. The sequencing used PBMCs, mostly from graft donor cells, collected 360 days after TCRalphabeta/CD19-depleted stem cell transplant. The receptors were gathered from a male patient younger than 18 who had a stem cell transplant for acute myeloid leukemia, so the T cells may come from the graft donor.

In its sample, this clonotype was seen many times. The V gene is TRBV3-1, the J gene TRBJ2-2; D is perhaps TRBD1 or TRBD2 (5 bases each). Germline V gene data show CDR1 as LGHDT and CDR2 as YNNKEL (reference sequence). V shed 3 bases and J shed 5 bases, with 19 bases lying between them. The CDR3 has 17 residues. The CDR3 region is CASSQDYRGVSTGELFF. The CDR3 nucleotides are TGTGCCAGCAGCCAGGATTATCGAGGGGTTTCTACCGGGGAGCTGTTTTTT.

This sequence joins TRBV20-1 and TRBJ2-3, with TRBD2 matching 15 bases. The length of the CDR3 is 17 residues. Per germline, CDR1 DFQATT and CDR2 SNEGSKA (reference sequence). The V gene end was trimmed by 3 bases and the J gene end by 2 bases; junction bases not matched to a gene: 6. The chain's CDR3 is CSASLGLAGGSTDTQYF. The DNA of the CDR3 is TGCAGTGCTAGCCTAGGACTAGCGGGAGGGTCCACAGATACGCAGTATTTT.

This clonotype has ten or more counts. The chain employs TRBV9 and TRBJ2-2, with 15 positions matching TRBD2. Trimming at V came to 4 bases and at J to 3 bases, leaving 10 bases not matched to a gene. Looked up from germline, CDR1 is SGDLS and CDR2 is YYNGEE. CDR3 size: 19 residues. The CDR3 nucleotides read TGTGCCAGCAGCTCCCGAGGGACTAGCGGGAGGAAATACACCGGGGAGCTGTTTTTT. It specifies CASSSRGTSGRKYTGELFF.

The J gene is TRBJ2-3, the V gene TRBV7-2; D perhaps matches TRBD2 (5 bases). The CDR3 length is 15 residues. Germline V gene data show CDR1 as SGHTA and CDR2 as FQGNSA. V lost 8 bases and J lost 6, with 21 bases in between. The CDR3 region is CASLFWASPRDTQYF. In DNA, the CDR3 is TGTGCCAGCTTATTCTGGGCTAGCCCTAGGGATACGCAGTATTTT. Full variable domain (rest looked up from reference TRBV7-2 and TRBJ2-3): GAGVSQSPSNKVTEKGKDVELRCDPISGHTALYWYRQSLGQGLEFLIYFQGNSAPDKSGLPSDRFSAERTGGSVSTLTIQRTQQEDSAVYLCASLFWASPRDTQYFGPGTRLTVL.

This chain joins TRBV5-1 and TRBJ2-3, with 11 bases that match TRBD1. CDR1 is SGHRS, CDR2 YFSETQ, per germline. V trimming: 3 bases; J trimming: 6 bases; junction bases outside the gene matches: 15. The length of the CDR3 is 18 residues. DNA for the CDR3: TGCGCCAGCAGCTCAGCCAGGACAGGGGGCGCGGTGGAGGATACGCAGTATTTT. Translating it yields CASSSARTGGAVEDTQYF.

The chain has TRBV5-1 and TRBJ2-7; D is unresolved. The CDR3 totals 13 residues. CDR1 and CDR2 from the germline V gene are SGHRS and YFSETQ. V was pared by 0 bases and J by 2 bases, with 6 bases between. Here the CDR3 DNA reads TGCGCCAGCAGCTTGGCAGCCCCCTACGAGCAGTACTTC. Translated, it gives CASSLAAPYEQYF.

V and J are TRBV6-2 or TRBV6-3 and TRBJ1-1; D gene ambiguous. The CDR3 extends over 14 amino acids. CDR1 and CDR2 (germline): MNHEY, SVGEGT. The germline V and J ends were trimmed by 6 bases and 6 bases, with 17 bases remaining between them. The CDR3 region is CASSTWAGEAEAFF. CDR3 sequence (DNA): TGTGCCAGCAGCACTTGGGCCGGCGAGGCTGAAGCTTTCTTT.

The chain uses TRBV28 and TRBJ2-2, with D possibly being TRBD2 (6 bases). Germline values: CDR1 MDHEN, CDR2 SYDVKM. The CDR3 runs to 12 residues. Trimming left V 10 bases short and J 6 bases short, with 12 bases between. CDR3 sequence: CATTDYPGELFF. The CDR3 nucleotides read TGTGCCACCACGGACTATCCCGGGGAGCTGTTTTTT.

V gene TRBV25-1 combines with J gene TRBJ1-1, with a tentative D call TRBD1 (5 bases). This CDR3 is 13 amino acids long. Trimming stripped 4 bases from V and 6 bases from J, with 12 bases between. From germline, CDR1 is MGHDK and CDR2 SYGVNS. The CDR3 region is CASSVSGRAEAFF. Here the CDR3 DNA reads TGTGCCAGCAGTGTATCGGGACGGGCTGAAGCTTTCTTT.

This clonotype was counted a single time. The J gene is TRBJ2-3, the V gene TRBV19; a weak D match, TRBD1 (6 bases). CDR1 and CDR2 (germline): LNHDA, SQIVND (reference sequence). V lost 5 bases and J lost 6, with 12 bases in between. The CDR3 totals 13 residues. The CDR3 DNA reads TGTGCCAGTAGTCACAGGGCCCGTGATACGCAGTATTTT. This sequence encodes CASSHRARDTQYF.

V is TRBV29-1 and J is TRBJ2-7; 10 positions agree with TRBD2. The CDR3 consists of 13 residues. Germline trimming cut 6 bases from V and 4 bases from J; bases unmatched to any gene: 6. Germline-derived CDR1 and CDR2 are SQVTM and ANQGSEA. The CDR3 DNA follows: TGCAGCGTGAAGGGACTAGCGATGTACGAGCAGTACTTC. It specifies CSVKGLAMYEQYF.

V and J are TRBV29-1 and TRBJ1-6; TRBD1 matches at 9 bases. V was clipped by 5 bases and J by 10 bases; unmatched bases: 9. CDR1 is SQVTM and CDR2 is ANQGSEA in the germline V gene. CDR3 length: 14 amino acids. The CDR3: CSVSTGGSDSPLHF. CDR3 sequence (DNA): TGCAGCGTTTCAACAGGGGGCAGTGACTCACCCCTCCACTTT.

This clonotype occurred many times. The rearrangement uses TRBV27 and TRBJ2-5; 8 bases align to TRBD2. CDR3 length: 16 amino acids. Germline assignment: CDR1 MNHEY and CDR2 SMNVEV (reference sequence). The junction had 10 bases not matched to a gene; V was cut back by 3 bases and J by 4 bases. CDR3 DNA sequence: TGTGCCAGCAGTTTTCGACCGGGGGGGATAGGAGAGACCCAGTACTTC. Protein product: CASSFRPGGIGETQYF.

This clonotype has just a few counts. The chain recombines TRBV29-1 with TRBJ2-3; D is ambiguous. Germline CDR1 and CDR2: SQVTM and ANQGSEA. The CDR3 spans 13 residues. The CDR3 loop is CTIVGSRQDTQYF. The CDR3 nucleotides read TGCACCATAGTTGGGTCTCGCCAAGATACGCAGTATTTT.

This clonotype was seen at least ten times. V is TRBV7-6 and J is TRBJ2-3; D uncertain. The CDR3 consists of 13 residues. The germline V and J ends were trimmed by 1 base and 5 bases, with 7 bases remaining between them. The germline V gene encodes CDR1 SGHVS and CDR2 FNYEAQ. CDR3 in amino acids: CASSLGVRDTQYF. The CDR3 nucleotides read TGTGCCAGCAGCTTAGGCGTCAGAGATACGCAGTATTTT.

DNA of the CDR3: TGCGCCAGCAGCCAAGGTGGGACAGGTGCCCGTGGCGAGCAGTACTTC. Translation: CASSQGGTGARGEQYF. This chain connects TRBV4-1 to TRBJ2-7, with 8 nucleotides matching TRBD1. The CDR3 has 16 residues. Unmatched junction bases numbered 11, after V lost 1 base and J lost 6 bases. Germline V gene sequence: CDR1 MGHRA, CDR2 YSYEKL.

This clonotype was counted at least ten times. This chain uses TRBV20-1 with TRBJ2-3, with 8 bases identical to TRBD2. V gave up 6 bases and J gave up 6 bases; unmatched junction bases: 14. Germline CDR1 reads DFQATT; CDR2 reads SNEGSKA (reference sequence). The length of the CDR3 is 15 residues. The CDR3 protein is CSALASSGGRDTQYF. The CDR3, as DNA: TGCAGTGCCCTCGCTTCCAGCGGGGGTAGGGATACGCAGTATTTT.

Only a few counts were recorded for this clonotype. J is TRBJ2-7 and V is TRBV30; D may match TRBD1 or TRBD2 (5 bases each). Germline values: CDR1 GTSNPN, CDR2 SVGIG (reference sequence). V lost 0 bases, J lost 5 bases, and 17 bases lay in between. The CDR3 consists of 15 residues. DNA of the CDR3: TGTGCCTGGAGTGTAATGCGGGCCCCGGGGCACGAGCAGTACTTC. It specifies CAWSVMRAPGHEQYF.

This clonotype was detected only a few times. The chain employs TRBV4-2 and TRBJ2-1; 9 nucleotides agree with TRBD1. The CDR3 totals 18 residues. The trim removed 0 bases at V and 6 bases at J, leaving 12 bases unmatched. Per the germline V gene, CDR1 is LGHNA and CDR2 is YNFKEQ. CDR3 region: CASSQDSMGQGASNEQFF. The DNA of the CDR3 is TGTGCCAGCAGCCAAGATAGCATGGGACAGGGCGCCTCCAATGAGCAGTTCTTC.

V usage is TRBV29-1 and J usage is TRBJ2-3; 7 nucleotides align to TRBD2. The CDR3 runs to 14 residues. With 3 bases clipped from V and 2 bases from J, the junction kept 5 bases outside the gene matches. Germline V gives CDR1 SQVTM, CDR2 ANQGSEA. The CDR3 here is CSVDEREVTDTQYF. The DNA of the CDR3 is TGCAGCGTTGACGAGCGGGAAGTCACAGATACGCAGTATTTT.

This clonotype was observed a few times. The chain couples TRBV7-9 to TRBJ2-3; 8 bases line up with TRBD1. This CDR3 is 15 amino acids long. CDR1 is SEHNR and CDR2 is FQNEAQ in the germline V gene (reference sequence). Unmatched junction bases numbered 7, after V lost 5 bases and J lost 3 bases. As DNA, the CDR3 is TGTGCCAGCAGCATCACGGACAGGGTAACAGATACGCAGTATTTT. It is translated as CASSITDRVTDTQYF.

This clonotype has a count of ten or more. The CDR3 DNA reads TGTGCCAGCAGCCAAGCCGCCCTCTGGGAGGGCACAGATACGCAGTATTTT. As protein: CASSQAALWEGTDTQYF. The chain is built from TRBV4-2 and TRBJ2-3, with a weak D call TRBD2 (6 bases). V was cut by 1 base and J by 1 base, with 15 bases left in between. The germline V gene has CDR1 LGHNA and CDR2 YNFKEQ. The CDR3 spans 17 residues.

CDR3 coding DNA: TGTGCCAGTAGTTGGGGTCCACGAGTCTATGAGCAGTTCTTC. It is translated as CASSWGPRVYEQFF. J is TRBJ2-1 and V is TRBV19; no clear D gene. This CDR3 is 14 amino acids long. Germline lookup yields CDR1 LNHDA and CDR2 SQIVND (reference sequence). V was cut by 5 bases and J by 8 bases, with 16 bases left in between.

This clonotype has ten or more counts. This chain's CDR3 is CASSSTRPPIQGERGYTF. The DNA of the CDR3 is TGTGCCAGCAGTTCGACCCGCCCCCCGATACAGGGGGAAAGGGGCTACACCTTC. V usage is TRBV28 and J usage is TRBJ1-2; 8 bases match TRBD1. The V and J ends lost 4 bases and 8 bases, in that order; junction bases with no gene match: 21. Germline CDR1 is MDHEN and CDR2 is SYDVKM. This CDR3 region has 18 residues.

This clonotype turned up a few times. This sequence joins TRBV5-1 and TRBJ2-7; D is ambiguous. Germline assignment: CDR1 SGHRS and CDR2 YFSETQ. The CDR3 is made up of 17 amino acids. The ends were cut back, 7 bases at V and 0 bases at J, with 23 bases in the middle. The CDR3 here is CASASAYPRVNSYEQYF. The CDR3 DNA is TGCGCCAGCGCATCAGCCTACCCCAGAGTTAACTCCTACGAGCAGTACTTC.

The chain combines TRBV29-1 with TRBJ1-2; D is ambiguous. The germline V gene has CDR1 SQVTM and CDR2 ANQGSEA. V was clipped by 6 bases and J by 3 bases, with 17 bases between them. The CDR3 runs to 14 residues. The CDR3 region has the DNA TGCAGCGTCGGACTTCCCTTGCGAGACTATGGCTACACCTTC. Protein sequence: CSVGLPLRDYGYTF.

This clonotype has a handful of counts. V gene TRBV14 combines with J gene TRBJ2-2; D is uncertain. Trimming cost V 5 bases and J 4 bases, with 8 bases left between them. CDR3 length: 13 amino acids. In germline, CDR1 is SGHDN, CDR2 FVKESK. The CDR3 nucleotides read TGTGCCAGCAGCGCGATGGGCACCGGGGAGCTGTTTTTT. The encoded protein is CASSAMGTGELFF. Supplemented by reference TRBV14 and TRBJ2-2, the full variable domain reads EAGVTQFPSHSVIEKGQTVTLRCDPISGHDNLYWYRRVMGKEIKFLLHFVKESKQDESGMPNNRFLAERTGGTYSTLKVQPAELEDSGVYFCASSAMGTGELFFGEGSRLTVL.